This T cell receptor beta chain originates from a study of type 1 regulatory T cells. Overall study: T-allo10 is an in vitro-generated, Tr1-enriched CD4 T cell product specific for alloantigen.

From germline, CDR1 is SGHTA and CDR2 FQGTGA. The trim removed 0 bases at V and 8 bases at J, leaving 6 bases unmatched. The CDR3 is 15 residues long. TCRdb called the reads again in MiXCR, with one record for every CDR3 protein. This table has around 6,200 distinct CDR3 sequences, approximately 30% appearing once. T-allo10 cells from the graft donor were described as anergic, host-alloantigen-specific, and alloantigen-specific suppressors. In its sample, this clonotype ranks as large. Antigen specificity is unknown. The chain has TRBV7-3 and TRBJ2-1; 8 bases match TRBD2. This clonotype was sampled from a human donor in good health. The sequencing input was cultured T cells, either the whole culture or a sorted T cell fraction (not recorded which). Documented subset: Tr1-enriched cell product generated in vitro against host alloantigens. CDR3 nucleotide sequence: TGTGCCAGCAGCTTAACCCCGGGACTAGGGGATGAGCAGTTCTTC. It yields the protein CASSLTPGLGDEQFF.